The 26 T cell receptor beta chains below come from one sample, sequenced in a study of blood T cell repertoires in COVID-19. Generated by immunoSEQ multiplex PCR, the TCRdb table keeps only in-frame clones and is missing some. The profile shows over 85,000 clones, just over 85% of them singletons. Sequences were obtained from peripheral blood. Receptor source: a woman aged 70-85 years with acute or convalescent COVID-19.

This clone was observed a handful of times. The CDR3 reads CASSDLGTPVNEQFF. CDR3 nucleotide sequence: TGTGCCAGCAGCGATTTAGGGACACCGGTCAATGAGCAGTTCTTC. V is TRBV9 and J is TRBJ2-1; a weak D match, TRBD1 (6 bases). CDR3 length: 15 amino acids. CDR1 SGDLS and CDR2 YYNGEE come from the germline V gene. Trimming cost V 3 bases and J 6 bases, with 16 bases left between them.

The chain has TRBV9 and TRBJ2-1; D is perhaps TRBD2 (5 bases). The V gene's germline CDR1 is SGDLS and CDR2 YYNGEE. The CDR3 length is 16 residues. The ends were cut back, 0 bases at V and 4 bases at J, with 14 bases in the middle. Here the CDR3 reads CASSVGGSQNYNEQFF. CDR3 nucleotide sequence: TGTGCCAGCAGCGTAGGAGGGTCCCAGAATTACAATGAGCAGTTCTTC.

The chain joins TRBV6-1 to TRBJ2-1, with TRBD1 matching 7 bases. V was pared by 1 base and J by 7 bases, with 7 bases of the junction left unmatched. This CDR3 has 15 residues. Germline CDR1 is MNHNS and CDR2 is SASEGT. The CDR3 is CASSEGTTGRNEQFF. The CDR3 DNA follows: TGTGCCAGCAGTGAAGGTACGACAGGGCGGAATGAGCAGTTCTTC.

The genes are TRBV9 and TRBJ1-6; D is perhaps TRBD1 (6 bases). V lost 0 bases, J lost 6 bases, and 7 bases lay in between. Per the germline V gene, CDR1 is SGDLS and CDR2 is YYNGEE. The CDR3 runs to 14 residues. CDR3 DNA sequence: TGTGCCAGCAGCGTAGGACAGGCTAATTCACCCCTCCACTTT. Translating it yields CASSVGQANSPLHF.

The rearrangement links TRBV6-5 to TRBJ1-2; TRBD1 agrees at 7 bases. The CDR3 is 13 amino acids. Per germline, CDR1 MNHEY and CDR2 SVGAGI. Unmatched junction bases numbered 5, after V lost 10 bases and J lost 0 bases. The CDR3 DNA is TGTGCCACCTGGACAGGCGCTAACTATGGCTACACCTTC. Amino acid sequence: CATWTGANYGYTF.

V gene TRBV6-5 combines with J gene TRBJ1-6, with D possibly matching TRBD1 (6 bases). The V and J ends lost 7 bases and 6 bases respectively, with 13 bases between them. This CDR3 has 14 amino acids. The germline gives CDR1 MNHEY, CDR2 SVGAGI. CDR3 residues: CASTKDRINSPLHF. The CDR3, as DNA: TGTGCCAGCACAAAGGACAGAATTAATTCACCCCTCCACTTT.

The chain has TRBV6-6 and TRBJ2-1; TRBD2 matches at 13 bases. V lost 7 bases and J lost 8; bases outside the gene matches: 8. The length of the CDR3 is 15 residues. Germline V lookup: CDR1 MNHNY, CDR2 SVGAGI (reference sequence). The DNA of the CDR3 is TGTGCCAGCACCCAACTAGCGGGGGGGCCCGATGAGCAGTTCTTC. The encoded protein is CASTQLAGGPDEQFF.

The chain couples TRBV14 to TRBJ1-2; D remains ambiguous. There are 15 residues in the CDR3. The germline CDR1 and CDR2 sequences are SGHDN and FVKESK. Trimming took 0 bases from V and 3 from J, leaving 11 bases between them. The CDR3, as DNA: TGTGCCAGCAGCCAAGATGGGTCAGGTCACTATGGCTACACCTTC. This sequence encodes CASSQDGSGHYGYTF.

This clone was detected only a few times. The V gene is TRBV7-9, the J gene TRBJ2-7, with D unclear. The V and J ends lost 2 bases and 3 bases respectively, with 5 bases between them. The CDR3 contains 12 residues. Germline V gene lookup returns CDR1 SEHNR and CDR2 FQNEAQ (reference sequence). In nucleotides, the CDR3 is TGTGCCAGCAGCTTAACCTACTACGAGCAGTACTTC. Its protein product is CASSLTYYEQYF.

This chain joins TRBV25-1 and TRBJ1-1, with TRBD1 identical over 8 bases. Trimming at V came to 4 bases and at J to 0 bases, leaving 4 bases not matched to a gene. Germline assignment: CDR1 MGHDK and CDR2 SYGVNS. The CDR3 loop spans 15 amino acids. The CDR3 region is CASSAGQAMNTEAFF. CDR3 bases: TGTGCCAGCAGTGCGGGACAGGCCATGAACACTGAAGCTTTCTTT.

CDR3 loop: CASSQMTGGYTF. CDR3 nucleotides: TGTGCCAGCAGTCAAATGACAGGTGGCTACACCTTC. The chain has TRBV6-5 and TRBJ1-2; a possible D gene is TRBD1 (6 bases). The CDR3 totals 12 residues. The germline V gene encodes CDR1 MNHEY and CDR2 SVGAGI. V lost 5 bases, J lost 7 bases, and 11 bases lay in between.

The chain uses TRBV7-3 and TRBJ1-1, with D possibly being TRBD1 (5 bases). Germline assignment: CDR1 SGHTA and CDR2 FQGTGA. Trimming pared 2 bases from V and 7 bases from J, leaving 11 bases between. This CDR3 comprises 13 residues. The CDR3, as DNA: TGTGCCAGCAGCTTATCAGGGCTGGATGAAGCTTTCTTT. It is translated as CASSLSGLDEAFF.

This clone was observed once. V and J are TRBV11-3 and TRBJ1-1; 7 positions agree with TRBD1. The CDR3 is 13 residues long. With V trimmed by 5 bases and J by 1 base, 1 base remained unmatched. The germline V gene encodes CDR1 SGHNT and CDR2 YENEEA. The CDR3 DNA reads as TGTGCCAGCAGCCCAGGGGGGAACACTGAAGCTTTCTTT. It is translated as CASSPGGNTEAFF.

The chain employs TRBV18 and TRBJ2-7, with TRBD2 identical over 8 bases. V trimming: 2 bases; J trimming: 3 bases; junction bases outside the gene matches: 15. From germline, CDR1 is KGHSH and CDR2 LQKENI. This CDR3 spans 18 amino acids. As DNA, the CDR3 is TGTGCCAGCTCACCAACGGGGAACAGCGGGAGTAGAGTCTACGAGCAGTACTTC. It yields the protein CASSPTGNSGSRVYEQYF.

The CDR3 DNA reads TGTGCCAGCATCCAGGGGGAAGAAGCTTTCTTT. Translating it yields CASIQGEEAFF. The V call is TRBV6-5, the J call TRBJ1-1, with 7 bases that match TRBD1. The ends lost 7 bases at V and 8 bases at J; junction bases unmatched: 4. Germline CDR1 MNHEY, CDR2 SVGAGI. The CDR3 is made up of 11 amino acids.

The chain recombines TRBV4-1 with TRBJ1-1; TRBD1 agrees at 7 bases. The CDR3 extends over 16 amino acids. Germline-derived CDR1 and CDR2 are MGHRA and YSYEKL. The trim removed 5 bases at V and 0 bases at J, leaving 9 bases unmatched. The DNA for the CDR3 is TGCGCCAGCAGCGTGAGGACAGGAGCCCTGAACACTGAAGCTTTCTTT. Amino acid sequence: CASSVRTGALNTEAFF.

The chain carries TRBV5-1 and TRBJ2-3; D might be TRBD2 (5 bases). The germline V and J ends were trimmed by 1 base and 2 bases, with 14 bases remaining between them. There are 16 residues in the CDR3. The germline gives CDR1 SGHRS, CDR2 YFSETQ. The CDR3 reads CASSLSSSGPTDTQYF. The CDR3 coding sequence is TGCGCCAGCAGCTTGAGTTCGAGCGGACCCACAGATACGCAGTATTTT.

The genes are TRBV15 and TRBJ2-6; 9 bases fit TRBD1. The junction had 8 bases not matched to a gene; V was cut back by 5 bases and J by 3 bases. The CDR3 is 17 amino acids. CDR1 LNHNV and CDR2 YYDKDF come from the germline V gene (reference sequence). The CDR3 here is CATSPGTGPFGANVLTF. For the CDR3, the DNA is TGTGCCACCAGCCCCGGGACAGGGCCTTTTGGGGCCAACGTCCTGACTTTC. The full variable domain, in which reference TRBV15 and TRBJ2-6 provide the parts outside the CDR3, is DAMVIQNPRYQVTQFGKPVTLSCSQTLNHNVMYWYQQKSSQAPKLLFHYYDKDFNNEADTPDNFQSRRPNTSFCFLDIRSPGLGDTAMYLCATSPGTGPFGANVLTFGAGSRLTVL.

This chain connects TRBV14 to TRBJ1-6, with TRBD1 as a possible D gene (5 bases). Trimming took 0 bases from V and 0 from J, leaving 9 bases between them. The CDR3 extends over 17 amino acids. The germline V gene has CDR1 SGHDN and CDR2 FVKESK. The CDR3 region is CASSQDGHDSYNSPLHF. The CDR3 DNA is TGTGCCAGCAGCCAAGATGGACACGACTCCTATAATTCACCCCTCCACTTT.

The rearrangement links TRBV5-1 to TRBJ2-2, with 8 positions matching TRBD2. This CDR3 region has 16 residues. J was trimmed by 7 bases and V by 0 bases; bases with no gene match: 8. CDR1 and CDR2 (germline): SGHRS, YFSETQ. The DNA of the CDR3 is TGCGCCAGCAGCTTGGGTGTCAGCGGGGGTGTCGGGGAGCTGTTTTTT. Translating gives CASSLGVSGGVGELFF.

The rearrangement links TRBV2 to TRBJ2-3, with D possibly being TRBD1 (6 bases). Germline V lookup: CDR1 SNHLY, CDR2 FYNNEI. V shed 7 bases and J shed 4 bases, with 9 bases lying between them. The CDR3 sequence is 12 residues long. This chain's CDR3 is CASKQGSDTQYF. CDR3 DNA: TGTGCCAGCAAGCAGGGGTCAGATACGCAGTATTTT. Based on the CDR3 plus reference TRBV2 and TRBJ2-3, the full variable domain is EPEVTQTPSHQVTQMGQEVILRCVPISNHLYFYWYRQILGQKVEFLVSFYNNEISEKSEIFDDQFSVERPDGSNFTLKIRSTKLEDSAMYFCASKQGSDTQYFGPGTRLTVL.

In nucleotides, the CDR3 is TGCGCCAGCAGCCATAATACAGCGAACACCGGGGAGCTGTTTTTT. Protein sequence: CASSHNTANTGELFF. This chain links TRBV4-1 with TRBJ2-2; D is unclear. CDR3 length: 15 residues. In germline, CDR1 is MGHRA, CDR2 YSYEKL. V lost 3 bases and J lost 0, with 8 bases in between.

This clone was counted a single time. The chain recombines TRBV27 with TRBJ2-1; 10 bases agree with TRBD2. This CDR3 spans 14 amino acids. V lost 6 bases and J lost 5; bases outside the gene matches: 4. In germline, CDR1 is MNHEY, CDR2 SMNVEV (reference sequence). The CDR3 here is CASRASGRNNEQFF. CDR3 DNA: TGTGCCAGCAGGGCTAGCGGGAGAAACAATGAGCAGTTCTTC.

The J gene is TRBJ1-3, the V gene TRBV7-9; D uncertain. The V and J ends lost 0 bases and 4 bases respectively, with 4 bases between them. The V gene's germline CDR1 is SEHNR and CDR2 FQNEAQ (reference sequence). The CDR3 is 13 residues long. Here the CDR3 reads CASSLAQGNTIYF. DNA of the CDR3: TGTGCCAGCAGCTTAGCACAGGGAAACACCATATATTTT.

This clone was picked up a small number of times. The chain links TRBV11-1 to TRBJ2-4, with a possible D match to TRBD2 (6 bases). Looked up from germline, CDR1 is SGHAT and CDR2 is FQDESV (reference sequence). CDR3 length: 13 residues. Trimming removed 7 bases at V and 5 bases at J, with 12 bases between. CDR3 residues: CASKSSGENIQYF. CDR3 coding DNA: TGTGCCAGCAAATCCTCGGGGGAAAACATTCAGTACTTC.

This clone was seen a single time. This sequence joins TRBV3-1 (or the pseudogene TRBV3-2) and TRBJ1-1; TRBD1 is a possible D gene (5 bases). V was cut by 3 bases and J by 0 bases, with 11 bases left in between. CDR1 is LGHDT, CDR2 YNNKEL, per germline (reference sequence). This CDR3 is built from 15 residues. The CDR3: CASSQGGRMNTEAFF. The DNA of the CDR3 is TGTGCCAGCAGCCAGGGGGGGAGGATGAACACTGAAGCTTTCTTT.